What follows is one T cell receptor beta chain and its context. The clone's antigen remains unknown. Base quality data are lacking; no much larger clone is found one base away. This entry is derived from a study of shared clonotypes between healthy human individuals (dated by TCRdb to between 2020 and 2021). Background on the whole study: Three men and a couple of women, aged 18 to 49 years, made up the cohort. Libraries were prepared and TCR repertoires were sequenced by different laboratories using diverse techniques, in order to increase sequencing depth and limit assay-specific biases. For each donor, CD4 naive and CD4 memory were each given three plates, CD8 naive was given two plates, and CD8 memory was given one plate. The study deeply sequenced blood TCR repertoires of about 5 healthy adults to estimate repertoire size and the extent of clonotype sharing between individuals. Leukapheresis yielded between about 0.94 and 9.5 billion PBMCs per donor. Points the paper makes about the study in general: Compared with non-shared clonotypes, the clonotypes found in all four sorted-subset donors had higher generation probabilities. Pairwise subsampling indicated that sequencing depth was expected to affect the degree of clonotype sharing among donors. The small number of donors limited the genetic and exposure-history diversity represented. Estimated clonotype richness was generally larger for naive than for memory subsets. Incomplete sequencing was indicated by rarefaction of sorted-subset datasets, despite the large sequencing depth. Sampling was limited to blood, and TCR repertoires in tissue likely differ from TCR repertoires in blood. Sharing across several donors was observed for approximately 5% of naive CD4, around 3.5% of naive CD8, over 2% of memory CD4, and less than 0.45% of memory CD8 clonotypes.

Reading the germline V gene gives CDR1 MDHEN and CDR2 SYDVKM. Compared with germline, V lacks 5 bases and J lacks 7 bases; bases without a gene match: 14. Including the terminal cysteine and phenylalanine, the CDR3 comprises 17 residues. Only CDR3 DNA remains: 51 bases, in frame from the first base. Donors were healthy HIV-negative adults with no recently reported acute infections or vaccinations. Every donor was a Caucasian adult living in Nashville, Tennessee, USA. CD4+ T cells were enriched by magnetic negative selection, after which naive cells were positively selected on CD45RA and the negative fraction was taken as the memory subset. Blood was collected by leukapheresis, and PBMCs were isolated by Ficoll-Histopaque density gradient centrifugation and then cryopreserved in liquid nitrogen vapor phase. Analytical flow cytometry was used to check the purity and quantity of every magnetically sorted T cell population. Each sorted fraction had its genomic DNA isolated and then quantified by UV absorbance on a Nanodrop 2000c.

TCR CDR3 regions were amplified from genomic DNA by multiplex PCR using the deep immunoSEQ assay. For each cell subset, the extracted genomic DNA was distributed evenly across all wells of several immunoSEQ 96-well plates, and each plate served as one replicate. Each replicate PCR for sorted subsets received around 0.2 ug genomic DNA, equal to about 30,000 T cell genomes. Purified libraries were quantified with a Qubit 3.0 fluorometer, sized on a Bioanalyzer 2100, and re-quantified with the KAPA Library Quantification kit. Every immunoSEQ 96-well plate was sequenced on a separate single-read 150-cycle Illumina NextSeq 550 flow cell. For the original study's pipeline: Because the immunoSEQ output included only junctional sequences and no quality scores, the filtering could not be the same as the filtering used for full-length reads. Sequences were annotated with PyIR, a Python wrapper for IgBLAST v1.9, using IMGT germline references to assign V/J genes and CDR3. Reads were removed for weak V/J assignments (E-value above 1e-6), missing CDR3, stop codons, out-of-frame junctions, or ambiguous translated residues. V3J clonotypes were defined as sequences sharing an identical inferred V gene, J gene, and CDR3 amino acid sequence. Percentage overlap between repertoires was computed as shared unique clonotypes divided by the size of the smaller repertoire. Repertoire richness was assessed with RTK rarefaction, the Chao1 estimator, and Recon v2.1 estimates of unobserved clonotypes. Generation probabilities for all TCRbeta clonotypes obtained by the gDNA method from a few donors were computed using OLGA. Drawn from immuneACCESS, this table holds only the in-frame rearrangements with V and J called that TCRdb kept. Clones are partly lost; checked studies trace under half to an unresolved V gene and leave the rest unexplained. V, J and clone size were drawn from that table, and D and trimming were deduced from the DNA. Within this sample are more than 850,000 clones, with approximately 78% of them counted one time only. The ten largest clones add up to 0.52% of the sample.

The chain employs TRBV28 and TRBJ2-3; 11 central nucleotides agree with TRBD1. Sequencing was done on a sample of memory CD4+ T cells from PBMCs. This specimen's cell subset or site label, per the study, means: CD45RA-negative fraction. The source is a man younger than 35 in good health. Some clones in this sample may be carry-over from other donors' samples. The CDR3 region has the sequence CASSLQPGTGGRYTQYF. In nucleotides, the sequence is TGTGCCAGCAGTCTCCAGCCCGGGACAGGGGGGAGGTATACGCAGTATTTT.